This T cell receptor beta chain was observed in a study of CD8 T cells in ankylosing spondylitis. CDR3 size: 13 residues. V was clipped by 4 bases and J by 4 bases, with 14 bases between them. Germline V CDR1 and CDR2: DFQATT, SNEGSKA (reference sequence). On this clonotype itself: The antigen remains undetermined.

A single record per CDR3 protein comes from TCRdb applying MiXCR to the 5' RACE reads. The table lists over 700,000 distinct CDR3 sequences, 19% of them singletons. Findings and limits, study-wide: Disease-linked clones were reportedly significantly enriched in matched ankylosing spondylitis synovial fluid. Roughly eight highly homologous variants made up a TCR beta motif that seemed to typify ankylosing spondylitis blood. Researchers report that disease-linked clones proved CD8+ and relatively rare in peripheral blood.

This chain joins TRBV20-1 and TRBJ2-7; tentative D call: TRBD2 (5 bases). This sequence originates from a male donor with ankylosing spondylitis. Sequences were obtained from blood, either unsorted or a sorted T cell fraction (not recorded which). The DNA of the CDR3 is TGCAGTGCTATCGAGGGCCTAGGATACGAGCAGTACTTC. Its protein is CSAIEGLGYEQYF.